Shown below are 18 T cell receptor beta chains from a single sample sequenced in a study of blood T cell repertoires in COVID-19. TCRdb's table, derived via immunoSEQ multiplex PCR, lists solely in-frame clones and lacks some. The data contain 300,000 to 400,000 clones, about nine tenths of them singletons. Sequencing was carried out using PBMCs or T cells enriched from blood (not recorded which). The receptors originated from a man aged 55 to 69 who had recovered from COVID-19.

The chain is built from TRBV4-2 and TRBJ1-2; 7 positions agree with TRBD1. Trimming took 5 bases from V and 7 from J; bases not matched to a gene: 10. There are 14 residues in the CDR3. Germline V CDR1 and CDR2: LGHNA, YNFKEQ. The CDR3 region has the DNA TGTGCCAGCAGCGAATCAACAGGGGCGGGTGGCTACACCTTC. Translated: CASSESTGAGGYTF.

The chain recombines TRBV7-6 with TRBJ2-7; D is uncertain. The CDR3 consists of 15 residues. Trimming pared 5 bases from V and 8 bases from J, leaving 22 bases between. CDR1 and CDR2 from the germline V gene are SGHVS and FNYEAQ. The CDR3 loop is CASSPPGATTIQQYF. DNA of the CDR3: TGTGCCAGCAGCCCACCAGGCGCGACGACGATCCAGCAGTACTTC.

V gene TRBV30 combines with J gene TRBJ2-7; 7 nucleotides align to TRBD2. The trim removed 7 bases at V and 2 bases at J, leaving 8 bases unmatched. The CDR3 consists of 13 residues. Germline V gene sequence: CDR1 GTSNPN, CDR2 SVGIG (reference sequence). The CDR3: CASQAGEAYEQYF. Written as DNA, the CDR3 is TGTGCCTCCCAGGCGGGGGAAGCCTACGAGCAGTACTTC. Combining the CDR3 with reference TRBV30 and TRBJ2-7 gives the whole variable domain SQTIHQWPATLVQPVGSPLSLECTVEGTSNPNLYWYRQAAGRGLQLLFYSVGIGQISSEVPQNLSASRPQDRQFILSSKKLLLSDSGFYLCASQAGEAYEQYFGPGTRLTVT.

The V and J genes are TRBV5-4 and TRBJ1-2; the match to TRBD1 covers 9 bases. Per germline, CDR1 SGHNT and CDR2 YYREEE (reference sequence). J was trimmed by 7 bases and V by 4 bases; bases with no gene match: 8. The length of the CDR3 is 14 residues. This chain's CDR3 is CASSLRDRGGGYTF. Written as DNA, the CDR3 is TGTGCCAGCAGCCTGAGAGACAGGGGGGGTGGCTACACCTTC.

This clone has a single count. V is TRBV7-3 and J is TRBJ2-1; TRBD1 matches at 8 bases. The J segment lost 2 bases and the V segment lost 8 bases, leaving 14 bases of the junction unmatched. This CDR3 comprises 17 residues. The germline V gene encodes CDR1 SGHTA and CDR2 FQGTGA. CDR3 sequence reads: CASQRGAGTGPYNEQFF. The CDR3 DNA sequence: TGTGCCAGCCAGAGAGGGGCCGGGACAGGTCCCTACAATGAGCAGTTCTTC. Combining the CDR3 with reference TRBV7-3 and TRBJ2-1 gives the whole variable domain GAGVSQTPSNKVTEKGKYVELRCDPISGHTALYWYRQSLGQGPEFLIYFQGTGAADDSGLPNDRFFAVRPEGSVSTLKIQRTERGDSAVYLCASQRGAGTGPYNEQFFGPGTRLTVL.

This clone was detected once. The chain combines TRBV5-1 with TRBJ1-2, with 7 bases that match TRBD1. Per germline, CDR1 SGHRS and CDR2 YFSETQ. The CDR3 is 13 amino acids. J was trimmed by 8 bases and V by 0 bases; bases with no gene match: 4. The CDR3 region is CASSLATGDGYTF. CDR3 sequence (DNA): TGCGCCAGCAGCTTGGCTACAGGGGACGGCTACACCTTC.

The V gene is TRBV19, the J gene TRBJ1-2, with D possibly being TRBD1 (6 bases). Germline V gene data show CDR1 as LNHDA and CDR2 as SQIVND (reference sequence). The CDR3 has 15 residues. V was pared by 7 bases and J by 3 bases, with 18 bases between. The chain's CDR3 is CASTPGAGAHYGYTF. The CDR3 DNA sequence: TGTGCCAGTACCCCGGGTGCAGGGGCTCACTATGGCTACACCTTC.

This clone has just one count. Other DNA sequences in the sample encode the same CDR3. This chain joins TRBV9 and TRBJ2-1, with TRBD1 identical over 11 bases. Per germline, CDR1 SGDLS and CDR2 YYNGEE. The junction had 6 bases not matched to a gene; V was cut back by 3 bases and J by 7 bases. This CDR3 is 15 amino acids long. CDR3 coding DNA: TGTGCCAGCAGCGCCGGACAGGGGGCTTTTAATGAGCAGTTCTTC. Protein: CASSAGQGAFNEQFF.

The chain is built from TRBV7-9 and TRBJ2-3; tentatively, D is TRBD1 (7 bases). The CDR3 totals 14 residues. The germline V and J ends were trimmed by 5 bases and 3 bases, with 12 bases remaining between them. Germline values: CDR1 SEHNR, CDR2 FQNEAQ (reference sequence). CDR3 in amino acids: CASSNPGGTDTQYF. CDR3 nucleotides: TGTGCCAGCAGCAACCCAGGGGGGACAGATACGCAGTATTTT.

This clone was detected only once. The CDR3 here is CASKTGLVLSEQYF. The CDR3 DNA sequence: TGCGCCAGCAAGACGGGACTAGTTCTCTCCGAGCAGTACTTC. The chain combines TRBV5-1 with TRBJ2-7, with 8 bases matching TRBD2. CDR1 and CDR2 from the germline V gene are SGHRS and YFSETQ. The CDR3 length is 14 residues. V shed 6 bases and J 6 bases; nucleotides not matched to a gene: 11. Filled out from reference TRBV5-1 and TRBJ2-7, the complete variable domain reads KAGVTQTPRYLIKTRGQQVTLSCSPISGHRSVSWYQQTPGQGLQFLFEYFSETQRNKGNFPGRFSGRQFSNSRSEMNVSTLELGDSALYLCASKTGLVLSEQYFGPGTRLTVT.

The chain is built from TRBV4-2 and TRBJ2-3; 9 nucleotides align to TRBD2. The CDR3 spans 16 residues. J gave up 0 bases and V 5 bases, and 6 bases lay outside the gene matches. CDR1 is LGHNA, CDR2 YNFKEQ, per germline. CDR3 protein: CASSIRTSVSTDTQYF. The CDR3 DNA follows: TGTGCCAGCAGCATCCGGACTAGCGTAAGCACAGATACGCAGTATTTT.

The chain employs TRBV5-6 and TRBJ1-3, with no clear D. There are 17 residues in the CDR3. Germline V gives CDR1 SGHDT, CDR2 YYEEEE. V was trimmed by 4 bases and J by 0 bases, leaving 17 bases between them. The CDR3, as DNA: TGTGCCAGCAGCAACTGGATGGGCCTTTCCTCTGGAAACACCATATATTTT. As protein: CASSNWMGLSSGNTIYF.

CDR3 in amino acids: CASSVEWSGRANEQYF. In DNA form, the CDR3 reads TGTGCCAGCAGCGTAGAATGGAGCGGGAGGGCCAACGAGCAGTACTTC. The V gene is TRBV9, the J gene TRBJ2-7, with 10 bases matching TRBD2. Germline V gives CDR1 SGDLS, CDR2 YYNGEE. The CDR3 contains 16 residues. V shed 0 bases and J 5 bases; nucleotides not matched to a gene: 8. The full variable domain, rest sourced from reference TRBV9 and TRBJ2-7, is DSGVTQTPKHLITATGQRVTLRCSPRSGDLSVYWYQQSLDQGLQFLIQYYNGEERAKGNILERFSAQQFPDLHSELNLSSLELGDSALYFCASSVEWSGRANEQYFGPGTRLTVT.

The chain employs TRBV2 and TRBJ2-6; D unresolved. V was trimmed by 3 bases and J by 0 bases, leaving 3 bases between them. The CDR3 consists of 14 residues. The germline gives CDR1 SNHLY, CDR2 FYNNEI. The DNA of the CDR3 is TGTGCCAGCAGTGATAGCTCTGGGGCCAACGTCCTGACTTTC. It specifies CASSDSSGANVLTF.

This chain uses TRBV4-2 with TRBJ2-7, with 9 nucleotides matching TRBD1. The CDR3 contains 15 residues. The trim removed 4 bases at V and 4 bases at J, leaving 8 bases unmatched. Germline assignment: CDR1 LGHNA and CDR2 YNFKEQ. The CDR3: CASSPDRGDGYEQYF. DNA for the CDR3: TGTGCCAGCAGCCCGGACAGGGGAGATGGATACGAGCAGTACTTC.

The chain is built from TRBV7-3 and TRBJ2-2, with D perhaps matching TRBD2 (5 bases). Per the germline V gene, CDR1 is SGHTA and CDR2 is FQGTGA. Trimming took off 6 bases at V and 5 bases at J, with 19 bases between the two ends. The CDR3 loop spans 16 amino acids. The CDR3 DNA sequence: TGTGCCAGCAGTCAGCGCGGCGGGCAGGATACCGGGGAGCTGTTTTTT. Its translation: CASSQRGGQDTGELFF.

This rearrangement joins TRBV5-1 to TRBJ2-5; D remains unclear. CDR1 is SGHRS and CDR2 is YFSETQ in the germline V gene. CDR3 length: 13 residues. V lost 3 bases, J lost 2 bases, and 8 bases lay in between. CDR3 nucleotides: TGCGCCAGCAGCTATCAGAAACAAGAGACCCAGTACTTC. Translated, it gives CASSYQKQETQYF.

The V and J genes are TRBV7-9 and TRBJ1-5; D might be TRBD1 (5 bases). Germline V CDR1 and CDR2: SEHNR, FQNEAQ (reference sequence). The V end lost 1 base, the J end lost 2 bases, and 12 bases lay between the germline ends. This CDR3 is built from 16 residues. CDR3 DNA sequence: TGTGCCAGCAGCTTAGTAAAGGGGTTGGGCAATCAGCCCCAGCATTTT. Its translation is CASSLVKGLGNQPQHF.